A selection of T cell receptor beta chains follows, all from one sample in a study of blood T cell repertoires in COVID-19. Clones were read by immunoSEQ multiplex PCR, and TCRdb kept only the in-frame ones, dropping some. The repertoire holds some 220,000 clones, with around three quarters as singletons. The sequenced sample consisted of peripheral blood. These TCRs come from an older woman with acute or convalescent COVID-19. Both conserved end residues are part of each CDR3. Fields, in order: CDR3 DNA, CDR3 protein, clone size, V gene, D gene, J gene. D genes are given only for firm matches. Only part of the rows carry a size: once, few, many, or a class if the clone is expanded.

TGCGCCAGCAGCCAAGATTACGGGTCAGACGAGCAGTTCTTC,CASSQDYGSDEQFF,-,TRBV4-3,-,TRBJ2-1
TGTGCCTCAACCGGGACTAGCGGCCCTCAAGAGACCCAGTACTTC,CASTGTSGPQETQYF,-,TRBV30,TRBD2,TRBJ2-5
TGTGCCAGCTCAAGGACAGGTCGGGGCGACTCTGGAAACACCATATATTTT,CASSRTGRGDSGNTIYF,-,TRBV18,TRBD1,TRBJ1-3
TGTGCCAGCAGTTACTGGGGCGCCCGCGAGACCCAGTACTTC,CASSYWGARETQYF,-,TRBV6-5,-,TRBJ2-5
TGTGCCAGCAGTTACTCCCAGTGGCACGAGACCCAGTACTTC,CASSYSQWHETQYF,-,TRBV6-2/TRBV6-3,-,TRBJ2-5
TGTGCCAGTAGTATAGGCGGGAGCGGGGGGCTTTCCTACAATGAGCAGTTCTTC,CASSIGGSGGLSYNEQFF,-,TRBV19,TRBD2,TRBJ2-1
TGTGCCAGCAGTGAATCGGAGGGGCCCATCTATGGCTACACCTTC,CASSESEGPIYGYTF,-,TRBV25-1,-,TRBJ1-2
TGTGCCAGCAGTCCCCGGACTGCTATCGGAAACACCATATATTTT,CASSPRTAIGNTIYF,-,TRBV27,-,TRBJ1-3
TGTGCCAGCAGCTACGGACAGGGCTCTATTCAGTACTTC,CASSYGQGSIQYF,-,TRBV5-6,TRBD1,TRBJ2-4
TGCGCCAGCAGCTTGGAGGGACAGGGCCAAGAGACCCAGTACTTC,CASSLEGQGQETQYF,-,TRBV5-1,TRBD1,TRBJ2-5
TGTGCCACCAGTCCCAGTGAAGCTTTCTTT,CATSPSEAFF,-,TRBV24-1,-,TRBJ1-1
TGTGCCAGCAGCCACCGGACAGGGGGCTCCTACGAGCAGTACTTC,CASSHRTGGSYEQYF,few,TRBV13,TRBD1,TRBJ2-7
TGTGCCAGCAGCGTAGAGCGGGGAGGGCTTGGAGAGACCCAGTACTTC,CASSVERGGLGETQYF,-,TRBV9,TRBD2,TRBJ2-5
TGTGCCAGCTCACCATCCGGGACAGAGAACACTGAAGCTTTCTTT,CASSPSGTENTEAFF,-,TRBV18,TRBD1,TRBJ1-1
TGTGCCAGCAGCTCCGTTGGGCAGGGGTGGGAGACCCAGTACTTC,CASSSVGQGWETQYF,-,TRBV11-1,-,TRBJ2-5
TGTGCCAGCAGTCCCTGGGCAGGGGCTAGCTATGGCTACACCTTC,CASSPWAGASYGYTF,few,TRBV27,-,TRBJ1-2
TGTGCCTCCTCCCCGGGGGGCAATCAGCCCCAGCATTTT,CASSPGGNQPQHF,-,TRBV6-5,-,TRBJ1-5
TGTGCCAGTAGTATGGGGGACAGAACCACTCCTGAGCAGTACTTC,CASSMGDRTTPEQYF,-,TRBV19,TRBD1,TRBJ2-7
TGTGCCAGCAGCCAAGATACGACAGCGGGGGGTGAGCAGTTCTTC,CASSQDTTAGGEQFF,-,TRBV3-1/TRBV3-2,TRBD2,TRBJ2-1
TGCGCCAGCAGCATTCTAGCGGACCCTTACAATGAGCAGTTCTTC,CASSILADPYNEQFF,-,TRBV5-1,TRBD2,TRBJ2-1
TGTGCCAGCAGTTATCGCCGGGGACAGCCCCAGCATTTT,CASSYRRGQPQHF,-,TRBV27,-,TRBJ1-5
TGCGCCAGCAGCCAAGACAGGGTGACAGATACGCAGTATTTT,CASSQDRVTDTQYF,few,TRBV4-1,-,TRBJ2-3
TGTGCCAGCAGCCGGCAGGGGACTACATACGAGCAGTACTTC,CASSRQGTTYEQYF,-,TRBV7-2,-,TRBJ2-7